This TCR beta chain was obtained from a study of OX40 agonist ivuxolimab in advanced cancers. The study's findings and limits: Dosing at 0.1 to 3.0 mg/kg was accompanied by clonal expansion of CD4+ and CD8+ blood T cells by week 6. The antigen specificity of the peripheral T cells (those that were expanded) was not determined.

CDR1 and CDR2 (germline): MNHEY, SVGAGI. The CDR3 has 14 residues. The V gene lost 6 bases and the J gene lost 4 bases, with 12 bases spanning the gap. As regards this clone: Antigen unknown.

Sequenced by immunoSEQ multiplex PCR; TCRdb stores in-frame clones only, minus some. The table includes fewer than 85,000 clones, 65% to 90% detected once. Sequencing used CD4+ or CD8+ T cells sorted from blood, obtained in a trial of the OX40 agonist ivuxolimab. This clonotype originated in an adult with an advanced solid tumor such as melanoma, head and neck, liver or kidney cancer. The chain recombines TRBV6-5 with TRBJ1-4; D possibly corresponds to TRBD1 (5 bases). The CDR3 nucleotides read TGTGCCAGCAGGGACACAGGAGGTAATGAAAAACTGTTTTTT. This translates into CASRDTGGNEKLFF.